The subject of this entry is one T cell receptor beta chain. The antigen remains unidentified. The protocol was immunoSEQ multiplex PCR, while the TCRdb copy is restricted to in-frame clones and leaves out a portion. The data show about 160,000 clones, about 90% seen once. The length of the CDR3 is 15 residues. The V end lost 5 bases, the J end lost 4 bases, and 19 bases lay between the germline ends. Germline CDR1 is SGDLS and CDR2 is YYNGEE. The data were obtained in a study of T cell responses to AZD1222 COVID-19 vaccine. Findings and caveats of the study: White British donors predominated, females outnumbered males, and clonal diversity was possibly underestimated. Baseline seropositivity occurred in only 5 to 7 AZD1222 recipients. Scientists sampled the repertoires only once the peak T cell response had passed.

The sequence was collected from an adult in good health. Here the sequenced sample was peripheral blood, taken on day 0 of MenACWY control vaccination. The rearrangement uses TRBV9 and TRBJ2-7; TRBD1 is a possible D gene (6 bases). CDR3 region: CASSPGAPRTYEQYF. For the CDR3, the DNA is TGTGCCAGCAGTCCAGGGGCCCCTCGCACTTACGAGCAGTACTTC.